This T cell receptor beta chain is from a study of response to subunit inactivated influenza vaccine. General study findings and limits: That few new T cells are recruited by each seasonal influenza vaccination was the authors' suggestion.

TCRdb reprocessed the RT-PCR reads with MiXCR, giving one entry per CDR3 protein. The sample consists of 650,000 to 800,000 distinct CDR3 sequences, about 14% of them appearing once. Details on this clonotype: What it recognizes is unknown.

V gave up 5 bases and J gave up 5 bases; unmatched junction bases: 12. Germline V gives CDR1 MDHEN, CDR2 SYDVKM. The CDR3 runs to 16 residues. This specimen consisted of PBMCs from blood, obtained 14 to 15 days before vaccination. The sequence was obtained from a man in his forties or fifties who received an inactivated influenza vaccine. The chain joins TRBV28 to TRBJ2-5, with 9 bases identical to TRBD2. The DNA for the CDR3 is TGTGCCAGCAGTCTGACCGAGGCGGGAGGGATGGAGACCCAGTACTTC. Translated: CASSLTEAGGMETQYF.